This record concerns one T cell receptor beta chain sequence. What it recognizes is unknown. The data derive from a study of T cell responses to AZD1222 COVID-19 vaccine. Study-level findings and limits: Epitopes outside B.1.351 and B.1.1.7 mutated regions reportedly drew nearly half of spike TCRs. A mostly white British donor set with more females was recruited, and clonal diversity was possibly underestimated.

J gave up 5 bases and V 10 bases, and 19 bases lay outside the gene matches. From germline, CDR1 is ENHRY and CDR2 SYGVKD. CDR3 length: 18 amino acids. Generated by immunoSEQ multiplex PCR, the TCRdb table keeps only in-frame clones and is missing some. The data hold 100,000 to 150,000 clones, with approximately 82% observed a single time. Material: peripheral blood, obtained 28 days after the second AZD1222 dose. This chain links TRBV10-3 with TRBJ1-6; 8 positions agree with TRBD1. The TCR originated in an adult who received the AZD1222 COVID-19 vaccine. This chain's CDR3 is CATRTGFGTLSDNSPLHF. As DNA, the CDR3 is TGTGCCACGAGGACAGGGTTTGGTACGCTTTCTGATAATTCACCCCTCCACTTT.